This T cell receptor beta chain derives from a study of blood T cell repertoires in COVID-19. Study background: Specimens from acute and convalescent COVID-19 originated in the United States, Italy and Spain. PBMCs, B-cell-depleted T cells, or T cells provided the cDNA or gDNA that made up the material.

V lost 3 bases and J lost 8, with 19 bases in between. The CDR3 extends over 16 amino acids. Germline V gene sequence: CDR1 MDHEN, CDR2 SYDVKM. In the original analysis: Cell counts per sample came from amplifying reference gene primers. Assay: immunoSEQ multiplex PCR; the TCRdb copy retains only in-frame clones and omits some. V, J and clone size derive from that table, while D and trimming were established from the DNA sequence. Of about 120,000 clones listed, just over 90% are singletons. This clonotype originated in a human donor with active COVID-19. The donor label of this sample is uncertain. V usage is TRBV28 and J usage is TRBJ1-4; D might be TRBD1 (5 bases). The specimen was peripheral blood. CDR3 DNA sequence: TGTGCCAGCAGTTTGGGCGGGGCCTCTCATTTAGAAAAACTGTTTTTT. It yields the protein CASSLGGASHLEKLFF.